This T cell receptor (beta chain) was identified in a study of T cell responses to AZD1222 COVID-19 vaccine. This clone was found once. The germline V and J ends were trimmed by 0 bases and 4 bases, with 3 bases remaining between them. CDR3 length: 12 amino acids. Germline CDR1 is LGHDT and CDR2 is YNNKEL (reference sequence). The table came from immunoSEQ multiplex PCR; TCRdb's copy has only in-frame clones and leaves some out. This sample has roughly 120,000 clones, with 70% to 90% found just once. The source was peripheral blood, collected on day 0 of AZD1222 vaccination. This chain connects TRBV3-1 (or the pseudogene TRBV3-2) to TRBJ1-2; D is uncertain. The source of this sequence is an adult in good health. The CDR3 nucleotides are TGTGCCAGCAGCCAAGAGTGCTATGGCTACACCTTC. Its protein is CASSQECYGYTF.